Presented here are 17 T cell receptor beta chains from one specimen sequenced in a study of shared clonotypes between healthy human individuals. Only CD45RO-negative cells positively selected for CCR7 counted as naive CD8 cells, so terminally differentiated effector memory CD45RA+ cells were excluded. Repertoires were generated with immunoSEQ multiplex PCR, while TCRdb's copy carries only in-frame clones and drops some. The sample gives approximately 600,000 clones, approximately 96% of which show up once; 0.11% is in the top ten. The sequencing sample was made of naive CD8+ T cells sorted from blood. The receptor set was obtained from a woman in her 30s in good health.

The chain links TRBV5-4 to TRBJ2-7; D is unclear. Per the germline V gene, CDR1 is SGHNT and CDR2 is YYREEE (reference sequence). The CDR3 has 11 amino acids. Trimming took 2 bases from V and 11 from J, leaving 11 bases between them. The DNA of the CDR3 is TGTGCCAGCAGCTTAGGACCTGAGGAGTACTTC. Translated: CASSLGPEEYF.

The chain is built from TRBV28 and TRBJ2-7; TRBD2 might be the D (6 bases). CDR3 length: 13 amino acids. The V gene lost 3 bases and the J gene lost 7 bases, with 13 bases spanning the gap. CDR1 and CDR2 from the germline V gene are MDHEN and SYDVKM. In nucleotides, the CDR3 is TGTGCCAGCAGTTTTGGCAACGGGGGAGAGCAGTACTTC. The encoded protein is CASSFGNGGEQYF.

The gene calls are TRBV27 and TRBJ2-1; D possibly corresponds to TRBD2 (7 bases). The ends were cut back, 10 bases at V and 7 bases at J, with 29 bases in the middle. The germline V gene has CDR1 MNHEY and CDR2 SMNVEV (reference sequence). The CDR3 totals 17 residues. The CDR3 nucleotides read TGTGCCACCCGGGTGTGGGGGGCTAGCGGATTTCCAAATGAGCAGTTCTTC. This gives the protein CATRVWGASGFPNEQFF.

This clone came up once. The chain employs TRBV5-1 and TRBJ2-7; TRBD1 might be the D (6 bases). CDR3 length equals 14 residues. Germline V gene lookup returns CDR1 SGHRS and CDR2 YFSETQ. V was cut by 2 bases and J by 3 bases, with 12 bases left in between. The CDR3 reads CASSFLGRGYEQYF. The CDR3, as DNA: TGCGCCAGCAGCTTTCTTGGCAGGGGCTACGAGCAGTACTTC.

V usage is TRBV29-1 and J usage is TRBJ2-5; 8 nucleotides agree with TRBD2. The J call may not be correct, given that the DNA end is closer to TRBJ2-7. The CDR3 totals 14 residues. Germline assignment: CDR1 SQVTM and CDR2 ANQGSEA. This CDR3 reads CSVGRASGSYEQYF. As DNA, the CDR3 is TGCAGCGTTGGGCGGGCTAGCGGGTCCTACGAGCAGTACTTC.

This chain uses TRBV15 with TRBJ2-7; 7 nucleotides align to TRBD2. Trimming removed 7 bases from V and 2 bases from J; junction bases left unmatched: 8. Germline CDR1 is LNHNV and CDR2 is YYDKDF (reference sequence). The length of the CDR3 is 14 residues. DNA of the CDR3: TGTGCCACCATTCAAAGGGAGGGTCCCTACGAGCAGTACTTC. Translation: CATIQREGPYEQYF. The full variable domain, rest sourced from reference TRBV15 and TRBJ2-7, is DAMVIQNPRYQVTQFGKPVTLSCSQTLNHNVMYWYQQKSSQAPKLLFHYYDKDFNNEADTPDNFQSRRPNTSFCFLDIRSPGLGDTAMYLCATIQREGPYEQYFGPGTRLTVT.

This chain connects TRBV6-1 to TRBJ1-5; D is unclear. Germline V gene lookup returns CDR1 MNHNS and CDR2 SASEGT. V was trimmed by 3 bases and J by 1 base, leaving 10 bases between them. The CDR3 is 15 residues long. Here the CDR3 DNA reads TGTGCCAGCAGTGACCGTTCGGGAAGCAATCAGCCCCAGCATTTT. Encoded protein: CASSDRSGSNQPQHF.

The chain combines TRBV19 with TRBJ1-1; TRBD1 matches 12 bases. J gave up 2 bases and V 4 bases, and 8 bases lay outside the gene matches. Germline loops: CDR1 LNHDA, CDR2 SQIVND (reference sequence). This CDR3 region has 17 residues. CDR3 in DNA: TGTGCCAGTAGTAGATTAACCGGGACAGGGGGCAACACTGAAGCTTTCTTT. It encodes CASSRLTGTGGNTEAFF.

V is TRBV29-1 and J is TRBJ2-1; D perhaps matches TRBD1 (6 bases). Trimming pared 2 bases from V and 2 bases from J, leaving 13 bases between. CDR1 and CDR2 (germline): SQVTM, ANQGSEA. The CDR3 contains 15 residues. In DNA form, the CDR3 reads TGCAGCGTTGAATCGGGGACAACCCCCTACAATGAGCAGTTCTTC. Translation gives CSVESGTTPYNEQFF.

The rearrangement uses TRBV27 and TRBJ1-1; D remains unclear. The CDR3 extends over 16 amino acids. V was clipped by 8 bases and J by 0 bases, with 19 bases between them. CDR1 is MNHEY and CDR2 is SMNVEV in the germline V gene (reference sequence). CDR3 nucleotides: TGTGCCAGCCTTCTTCGGCTGGGAGGGATGAACACTGAAGCTTTCTTT. Translation gives CASLLRLGGMNTEAFF.

V is TRBV27 and J is TRBJ2-1; TRBD2 agrees at 11 bases. Germline CDR1 is MNHEY and CDR2 is SMNVEV (reference sequence). V lost 1 base, J lost 8 bases, and 4 bases stayed unmatched. This CDR3 region has 15 residues. The CDR3 bases are TGTGCCAGCAGTTTATTAGCGGGAGGGCCCGATGAGCAGTTCTTC. Translated, it gives CASSLLAGGPDEQFF.

This sequence joins TRBV6-5 and TRBJ2-7; D is unclear. The CDR3 sequence is 13 residues long. Per the germline V gene, CDR1 is MNHEY and CDR2 is SVGAGI. The ends were cut back, 8 bases at V and 3 bases at J, with 14 bases in the middle. CDR3 region: CASRWQENYEQYF. The CDR3 DNA reads as TGTGCCAGCCGGTGGCAGGAGAACTACGAGCAGTACTTC.

Of note for this clone: Other DNA sequences in the same sample also yield this CDR3. The chain carries TRBV28 and TRBJ2-7, with TRBD2 matching 9 bases. The CDR3 consists of 14 residues. Trimming took 6 bases from V and 1 from J; bases not matched to a gene: 4. The germline V gene has CDR1 MDHEN and CDR2 SYDVKM. CDR3 region: CASSLAGDSYEQYF. The CDR3 nucleotides read TGTGCCAGCAGCTTAGCGGGGGATTCCTACGAGCAGTACTTC. The variable domain in full, completed from reference TRBV28 and TRBJ2-7, reads DVKVTQSSRYLVKRTGEKVFLECVQDMDHENMFWYRQDPGLGLRLIYFSYDVKMKEKGDIPEGYSVSREKKERFSLILESASTNQTSMYLCASSLAGDSYEQYFGPGTRLTVT.

This rearrangement joins TRBV4-1 to TRBJ1-5; perhaps TRBD1 as D (6 bases). Trimming left V 0 bases short and J 0 bases short, with 12 bases between. Germline CDR1 reads MGHRA; CDR2 reads YSYEKL. The CDR3 covers 17 residues. The CDR3: CASSQDRQVSSNQPQHF. Here the CDR3 DNA reads TGCGCCAGCAGCCAAGATCGACAGGTTTCTAGCAATCAGCCCCAGCATTTT.

This clone appeared once. The chain combines TRBV10-3 with TRBJ2-7, with D perhaps TRBD1 (5 bases). V lost 7 bases and J lost 0, with 13 bases in between. Germline assignment: CDR1 ENHRY and CDR2 SYGVKD. This CDR3 has 14 residues. CDR3 nucleotide sequence: TGTGCCATCACCCCAGGGAATCTCTCCTACGAGCAGTACTTC. Translation gives CAITPGNLSYEQYF.

This sequence joins TRBV5-1 and TRBJ1-2; tentatively, D is TRBD1 (6 bases). The CDR3 runs to 13 residues. The germline V and J ends were trimmed by 1 base and 7 bases, with 11 bases remaining between them. Germline loops: CDR1 SGHRS, CDR2 YFSETQ. The DNA of the CDR3 is TGCGCCAGCAGCTTGTCGGGGGGCCGTGGCTACACCTTC. This encodes CASSLSGGRGYTF.

V is TRBV15 and J is TRBJ2-1; tentatively, D is TRBD1 (7 bases). The CDR3 extends over 14 amino acids. Germline lookup yields CDR1 LNHNV and CDR2 YYDKDF (reference sequence). With 1 base removed from V and 7 bases from J, the gap between germline ends came to 11 bases. The CDR3: CATSRGQGGNEQFF. Here the CDR3 DNA reads TGTGCCACCAGCAGAGGACAGGGAGGAAATGAGCAGTTCTTC.